This T cell receptor (beta chain) comes out of a study of OX40 agonist ivuxolimab in advanced cancers. Background on the study: Three patients had partial responses: one hepatocellular carcinoma, two cutaneous melanoma.

Germline V gives CDR1 SEHNR, CDR2 FQNEAQ (reference sequence). Between the trimmed V and J ends, which lost 5 bases and 7 bases, there was a span of 15 bases. The CDR3 is 14 amino acids. Libraries were prepared by immunoSEQ multiplex PCR; TCRdb keeps only in-frame clonotypes and omits some of them. The table has about 67,000 clones, 84% seen once. This chain connects TRBV7-9 to TRBJ1-5; maybe TRBD1 (5 bases). Sequencing was performed on CD4+ or CD8+ T cells sorted from blood, taken in a trial of the OX40 agonist ivuxolimab. The TCR originated in an adult with an advanced solid tumor such as melanoma, head and neck, liver or kidney cancer. The chain's CDR3 is CASSLGALGQPQHF. In DNA, the CDR3 is TGTGCCAGCAGCCTAGGGGCTCTCGGGCAGCCCCAGCATTTT.